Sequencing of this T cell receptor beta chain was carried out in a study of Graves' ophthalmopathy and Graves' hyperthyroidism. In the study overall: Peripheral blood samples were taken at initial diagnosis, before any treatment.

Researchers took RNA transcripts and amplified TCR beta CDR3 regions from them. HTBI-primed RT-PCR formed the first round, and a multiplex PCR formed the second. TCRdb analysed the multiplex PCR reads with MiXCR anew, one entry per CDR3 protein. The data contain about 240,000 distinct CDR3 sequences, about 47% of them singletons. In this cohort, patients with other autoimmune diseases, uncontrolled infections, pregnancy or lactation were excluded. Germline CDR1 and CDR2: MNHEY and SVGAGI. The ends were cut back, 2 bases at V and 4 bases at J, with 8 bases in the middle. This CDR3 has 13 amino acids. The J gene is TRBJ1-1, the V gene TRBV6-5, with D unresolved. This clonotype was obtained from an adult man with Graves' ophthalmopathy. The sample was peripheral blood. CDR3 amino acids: CASSYPTATEAFF. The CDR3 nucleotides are TGTGCCAGCAGTTACCCCACGGCCACTGAAGCTTTCTTT.